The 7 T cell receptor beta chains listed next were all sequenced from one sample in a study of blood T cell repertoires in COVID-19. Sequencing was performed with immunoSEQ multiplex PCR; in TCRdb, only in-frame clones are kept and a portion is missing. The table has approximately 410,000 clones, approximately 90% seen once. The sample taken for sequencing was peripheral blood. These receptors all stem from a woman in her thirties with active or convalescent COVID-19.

CDR3 sequence: CASSPREGQGAYTQYF. CDR3 DNA: TGTGCCAGCAGCCCACGTGAGGGACAGGGGGCATATACGCAGTATTTT. The rearrangement uses TRBV7-9 and TRBJ2-3; 12 bases agree with TRBD1. V shed 5 bases, J shed 7 bases, and the junction held 10 bases outside the gene matches. Germline CDR1 SEHNR, CDR2 FQNEAQ (reference sequence). This CDR3 has 16 residues.

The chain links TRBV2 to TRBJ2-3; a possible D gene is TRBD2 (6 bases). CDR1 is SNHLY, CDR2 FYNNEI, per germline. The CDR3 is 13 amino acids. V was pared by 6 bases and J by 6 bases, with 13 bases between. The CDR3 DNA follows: TGTGCCAGCAGCGATGGGACTTTGGATACGCAGTATTTT. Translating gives CASSDGTLDTQYF.

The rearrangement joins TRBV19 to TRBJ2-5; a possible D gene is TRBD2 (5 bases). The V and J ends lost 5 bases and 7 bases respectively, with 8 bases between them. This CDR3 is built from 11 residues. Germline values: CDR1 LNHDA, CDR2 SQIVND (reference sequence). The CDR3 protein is CASSEGPTQYF. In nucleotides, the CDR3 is TGTGCCAGTAGTGAGGGTCCGACCCAGTACTTC. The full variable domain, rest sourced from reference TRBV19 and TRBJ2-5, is DGGITQSPKYLFRKEGQNVTLSCEQNLNHDAMYWYRQDPGQGLRLIYYSQIVNDFQKGDIAEGYSVSREKKESFPLTVTSAQKNPTAFYLCASSEGPTQYFGPGTRLLVL.

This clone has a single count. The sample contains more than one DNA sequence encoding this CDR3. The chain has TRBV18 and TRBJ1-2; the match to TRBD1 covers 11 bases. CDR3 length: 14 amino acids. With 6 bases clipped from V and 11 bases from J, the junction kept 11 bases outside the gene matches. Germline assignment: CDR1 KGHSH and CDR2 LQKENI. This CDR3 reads CASSYGQGAEGYTF. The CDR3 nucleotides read TGTGCCAGCTCCTACGGACAGGGGGCGGAGGGTTACACCTTC.

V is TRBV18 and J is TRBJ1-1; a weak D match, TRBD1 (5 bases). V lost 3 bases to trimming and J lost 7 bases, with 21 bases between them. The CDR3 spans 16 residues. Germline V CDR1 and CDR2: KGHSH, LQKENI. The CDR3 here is CASSPRPTAGRIEAFF. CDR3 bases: TGTGCCAGCTCACCGCGTCCCACTGCGGGACGAATTGAAGCTTTCTTT.

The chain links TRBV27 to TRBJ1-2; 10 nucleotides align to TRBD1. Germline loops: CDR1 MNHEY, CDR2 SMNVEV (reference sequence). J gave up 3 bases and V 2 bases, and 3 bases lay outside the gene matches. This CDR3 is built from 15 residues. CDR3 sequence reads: CASSLETGGYYGYTF. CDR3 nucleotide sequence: TGTGCCAGCAGTTTAGAGACAGGGGGCTACTATGGCTACACCTTC.

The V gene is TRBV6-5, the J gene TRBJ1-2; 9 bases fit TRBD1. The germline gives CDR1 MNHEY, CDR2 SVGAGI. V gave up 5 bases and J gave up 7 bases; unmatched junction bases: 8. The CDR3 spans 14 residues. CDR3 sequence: CASSTKQGAGGYTF. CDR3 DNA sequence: TGTGCCAGCAGTACAAAACAGGGGGCAGGTGGCTACACCTTC.